One sample yielded the 29 T cell receptor beta chains listed below, sequenced in a study of blood T cell repertoires in COVID-19. Generated by immunoSEQ multiplex PCR, the TCRdb table keeps only in-frame clones and is missing some. In the table there are over 120,000 clones, around 90% of which are singletons. The sequenced material came from peripheral blood. Receptor source: a human donor in a cohort sampled during active COVID-19.

This clone was detected only a few times. The chain links TRBV2 to TRBJ2-1, with 9 bases aligning to TRBD1. Germline V gene data show CDR1 as SNHLY and CDR2 as FYNNEI. V lost 7 bases to trimming and J lost 6 bases; unmatched junction nucleotides: 13. The CDR3 length is 16 residues. The CDR3 bases are TGTGCCAGCACTCCCATTCCGGGACAGGGACCCAATGAGCAGTTCTTC. The encoded protein is CASTPIPGQGPNEQFF.

The chain is built from TRBV7-3 and TRBJ2-1; 13 bases are shared with TRBD2. Germline-derived CDR1 and CDR2 are SGHTA and FQGTGA. The length of the CDR3 is 15 residues. Trimming cost V 5 bases and J 10 bases; bases outside gene matches: 8. CDR3 nucleotides: TGTGCCAGCAGCCCAAGACTAGCGGGGGGTAAGGAGCAGTTCTTC. This translates into CASSPRLAGGKEQFF.

This chain connects TRBV19 to TRBJ1-4, with a possible D match to TRBD1 (6 bases). V was cut by 5 bases and J by 6 bases, with 16 bases left in between. The length of the CDR3 is 15 residues. CDR1 and CDR2 from the germline V gene are LNHDA and SQIVND (reference sequence). For the CDR3, the DNA is TGTGCCAGTAGTGCCTTGGCAGGGGTATATGAAAAACTGTTTTTT. This encodes CASSALAGVYEKLFF.

The rearrangement joins TRBV9 to TRBJ1-6, with D possibly matching TRBD1 (5 bases). V lost 6 bases, J lost 0 bases, and 13 bases lay in between. CDR1 and CDR2 (germline): SGDLS, YYNGEE. The CDR3 runs 16 residues. The CDR3 protein is CASTQGWSSYNSPLHF. The DNA of the CDR3 is TGTGCCAGCACGCAGGGTTGGAGCTCCTATAATTCACCCCTCCACTTT. The entire variable domain, with the rest obtained from reference TRBV9 and TRBJ1-6, is as follows: DSGVTQTPKHLITATGQRVTLRCSPRSGDLSVYWYQQSLDQGLQFLIQYYNGEERAKGNILERFSAQQFPDLHSELNLSSLELGDSALYFCASTQGWSSYNSPLHFGNGTRLTVT.

This clone has only a few counts. The V and J genes are TRBV14 and TRBJ2-5; D might be TRBD2 (6 bases). The CDR3 runs to 18 residues. V lost 0 bases to trimming and J lost 5 bases, with 22 bases between them. Germline V gene lookup returns CDR1 SGHDN and CDR2 FVKESK. The CDR3 region has the DNA TGTGCCAGCAGCCAAGATGTTTTGGGGATAGGGGAGGACGAGACCCAGTACTTC. Its protein is CASSQDVLGIGEDETQYF.

The rearrangement links TRBV2 to TRBJ1-6, with 8 bases matching TRBD1. The germline CDR1 and CDR2 sequences are SNHLY and FYNNEI. V was clipped by 6 bases and J by 0 bases; unmatched bases: 13. The CDR3 is 19 residues long. The CDR3 DNA follows: TGTGCCAGCAGAACTCTAGGGACAGGCACCAGCTCCTATAATTCACCCCTCCACTTT. Translated: CASRTLGTGTSSYNSPLHF.

The chain uses TRBV4-1 and TRBJ2-2; D possibly corresponds to TRBD1 (5 bases). Trimming removed 0 bases from V and 6 bases from J, with 20 bases in between. The CDR3 sequence is 18 residues long. Per germline, CDR1 MGHRA and CDR2 YSYEKL. The CDR3 DNA follows: TGCGCCAGCAGCCAAGATAAGTTCGGAGCAGGGCGGTCCGGGGAGCTGTTTTTT. It translates to CASSQDKFGAGRSGELFF.

This clone is a singleton in its sample. The chain is built from TRBV30 and TRBJ2-7; 8 bases agree with TRBD1. This CDR3 is built from 12 residues. Per the germline V gene, CDR1 is GTSNPN and CDR2 is SVGIG (reference sequence). Trimming cost V 5 bases and J 3 bases; bases outside gene matches: 3. In DNA form, the CDR3 reads TGTGCCTGGGACAGGGGTCTCTACGAGCAGTACTTC. Protein sequence: CAWDRGLYEQYF.

This CDR3 is CASGGQFNSPLHF. Written as DNA, the CDR3 is TGTGCCAGTGGAGGACAGTTTAATTCACCCCTCCACTTT. The J gene is TRBJ1-6, the V gene TRBV19, with D tentatively TRBD1 (6 bases). There are 13 residues in the CDR3. Trimming cost V 8 bases and J 6 bases, with 11 bases left between them. Germline lookup yields CDR1 LNHDA and CDR2 SQIVND (reference sequence).

This chain joins TRBV7-9 and TRBJ2-3; no definite D call. Per the germline V gene, CDR1 is SEHNR and CDR2 is FQNEAQ (reference sequence). The CDR3 is 18 residues long. The V end lost 5 bases, the J end lost 0 bases, and 21 bases lay between the germline ends. The CDR3 coding sequence is TGTGCCAGCAGCCGACATTACGGAACCCTCCGAAGCACAGATACGCAGTATTTT. Encoded protein: CASSRHYGTLRSTDTQYF.

The V gene is TRBV3-1 (or the pseudogene TRBV3-2), the J gene TRBJ1-2; TRBD1 is a possible D gene (5 bases). In germline, CDR1 is LGHDT, CDR2 YNNKEL (reference sequence). Trimming shortened V by 1 base and J by 7 bases, and 10 bases separated the two germline ends. This CDR3 spans 13 amino acids. DNA of the CDR3: TGTGCCAGCAGCCAAGCCCAGGGTGGTGGCTACACCTTC. This gives the protein CASSQAQGGGYTF.

The chain links TRBV27 to TRBJ2-7; 9 nucleotides match TRBD1. The CDR3 sequence is 14 residues long. Germline values: CDR1 MNHEY, CDR2 SMNVEV (reference sequence). V dropped 4 bases and J dropped 2; count of bases not matched to a gene: 3. CDR3 loop: CASSSTGGPYEQYF. CDR3 nucleotide sequence: TGTGCCAGCAGTTCGACAGGGGGACCCTACGAGCAGTACTTC.

The rearrangement links TRBV5-1 to TRBJ1-2, with 7 bases aligning to TRBD1. V trimming: 2 bases; J trimming: 7 bases; junction bases outside the gene matches: 5. The length of the CDR3 is 13 residues. Per the germline V gene, CDR1 is SGHRS and CDR2 is YFSETQ. The CDR3 DNA sequence: TGCGCCAGCAGCTTCGAGGGGGCGGGTGGCTACACCTTC. Protein sequence: CASSFEGAGGYTF.

This clone came up once. The chain links TRBV24-1 to TRBJ2-3, with D uncertain. CDR3 length equals 13 residues. Germline loops: CDR1 KGHDR, CDR2 SFDVKD. With 0 bases removed from V and 6 bases from J, the gap between germline ends came to 6 bases. The DNA of the CDR3 is TGTGCCACCAGTGATTTGATACAGGATACGCAGTATTTT. This translates into CATSDLIQDTQYF.

This chain connects TRBV27 to TRBJ2-7, with TRBD1 matching 12 bases. With V trimmed by 5 bases and J by 4 bases, 12 bases remained unmatched. The CDR3 runs to 17 residues. Germline lookup yields CDR1 MNHEY and CDR2 SMNVEV (reference sequence). For the CDR3, the DNA is TGTGCCAGCAGTATGGGGGCCGGGACAGGGGGCGCGTACGAGCAGTACTTC. The encoded protein is CASSMGAGTGGAYEQYF.

This clone was counted a single time. J is TRBJ1-2 and V is TRBV25-1; D is ambiguous. The V and J ends lost 3 bases and 8 bases respectively, with 13 bases between them. The CDR3 runs 13 residues. In germline, CDR1 is MGHDK, CDR2 SYGVNS. The CDR3 region has the DNA TGTGCCAGCAGTGATTGGCTGGGCGGGGGCTACACCTTC. Residues: CASSDWLGGGYTF.

The chain carries TRBV5-4 and TRBJ1-2; D call uncertain. Trimming removed 3 bases from V and 8 bases from J, with 14 bases in between. CDR1 SGHNT and CDR2 YYREEE come from the germline V gene (reference sequence). The length of the CDR3 is 13 residues. CDR3 sequence (DNA): TGTGCCAGCAGCTCCTCGAGGGTGGGGGGCTACACCTTC. Protein product: CASSSSRVGGYTF.

V and J are TRBV27 and TRBJ2-3; D is undetermined. The CDR3 extends over 15 amino acids. Germline assignment: CDR1 MNHEY and CDR2 SMNVEV (reference sequence). The V gene lost 3 bases and the J gene lost 5 bases, with 15 bases spanning the gap. The chain's CDR3 is CASSFSWIGLDTQYF. The CDR3 nucleotides are TGTGCCAGCAGTTTTAGTTGGATCGGGTTAGATACGCAGTATTTT.

A few counts support this clone. The chain is built from TRBV5-8 and TRBJ2-3; maybe TRBD2 (6 bases). The ends were cut back, 3 bases at V and 0 bases at J, with 14 bases in the middle. Germline lookup yields CDR1 SGHTS and CDR2 YDEGEE. The CDR3 runs 16 residues. The CDR3 loop reads CASSSIFGGSTDTQYF. DNA of the CDR3: TGTGCCAGCAGCTCAATATTCGGGGGAAGCACAGATACGCAGTATTTT.

The CDR3 DNA is TGTGCCAGCAGCGCGTCCGGCAACCAACTAGATGAGCAGTTCTTC. Translating gives CASSASGNQLDEQFF. The V gene is TRBV9, the J gene TRBJ2-1; perhaps TRBD2 as D (5 bases). The CDR3 contains 15 residues. Germline V gives CDR1 SGDLS, CDR2 YYNGEE. The germline V and J ends were trimmed by 3 bases and 8 bases, with 18 bases remaining between them. The variable domain in full, with the rest retrieved from reference TRBV9 and TRBJ2-1, is DSGVTQTPKHLITATGQRVTLRCSPRSGDLSVYWYQQSLDQGLQFLIQYYNGEERAKGNILERFSAQQFPDLHSELNLSSLELGDSALYFCASSASGNQLDEQFFGPGTRLTVL.

The CDR3 coding sequence is TGTGCCAGCAGCGAACCGGGACAGCTAATTTCAACTGAAGCTTTCTTT. Protein: CASSEPGQLISTEAFF. The chain has TRBV5-4 and TRBJ1-1; 7 bases are shared with TRBD1. This CDR3 comprises 16 residues. V lost 4 bases to trimming and J lost 5 bases; unmatched junction nucleotides: 14. Per the germline V gene, CDR1 is SGHNT and CDR2 is YYREEE (reference sequence).

The chain joins TRBV19 to TRBJ2-1; 11 positions match TRBD1. With V trimmed by 3 bases and J by 3 bases, 1 base remained unmatched. The CDR3 runs 15 residues. The V gene's germline CDR1 is LNHDA and CDR2 SQIVND (reference sequence). CDR3 sequence: CASSIGTGGYNEQFF. The CDR3 bases are TGTGCCAGTAGTATCGGGACAGGGGGCTACAATGAGCAGTTCTTC.

V usage is TRBV7-3 and J usage is TRBJ2-7; 8 bases are a match to TRBD1. This CDR3 region has 15 residues. V dropped 5 bases and J dropped 5; count of bases not matched to a gene: 11. CDR1 is SGHTA, CDR2 FQGTGA, per germline. This CDR3 is CASSPETGAWNEQYF. In DNA form, the CDR3 reads TGTGCCAGCAGCCCAGAGACAGGGGCTTGGAACGAGCAGTACTTC.

This chain joins TRBV5-6 and TRBJ1-1, with D unclear. Germline V gives CDR1 SGHDT, CDR2 YYEEEE. The V end was cut by 7 bases, the J end by 1 base, with 8 bases between. The CDR3 has 12 amino acids. This CDR3 is CASSQQNTEAFF. The CDR3 coding sequence is TGTGCCAGCTCCCAACAGAACACTGAAGCTTTCTTT.

The chain employs TRBV5-6 and TRBJ1-6; no clear D. There are 15 residues in the CDR3. The ends were cut back, 0 bases at V and 10 bases at J, with 14 bases in the middle. CDR1 and CDR2 (germline): SGHDT, YYEEEE. CDR3 loop: CASSLVGHEGSPLHF. The CDR3, as DNA: TGTGCCAGCAGCTTGGTTGGTCATGAGGGCTCACCCCTCCACTTT.

The V and J genes are TRBV9 and TRBJ1-2, with D maybe TRBD1 (6 bases). The CDR3 loop spans 16 amino acids. CDR1 and CDR2 from the germline V gene are SGDLS and YYNGEE. Trimming removed 4 bases at V and 4 bases at J, with 20 bases between. In DNA form, the CDR3 reads TGTGCCAGCAGCCACGTAGATTCTCTGGGGGCCTATGGCTACACCTTC. Protein sequence: CASSHVDSLGAYGYTF. Supplemented by reference TRBV9 and TRBJ1-2, the full variable domain reads DSGVTQTPKHLITATGQRVTLRCSPRSGDLSVYWYQQSLDQGLQFLIQYYNGEERAKGNILERFSAQQFPDLHSELNLSSLELGDSALYFCASSHVDSLGAYGYTFGSGTRLTVV.

This clone appeared a few times. The chain employs TRBV6-6 and TRBJ1-1; 8 bases are shared with TRBD1. The CDR3 contains 13 residues. J lost 5 bases, V lost 5 bases, and 4 bases had no gene match. Germline V gene data show CDR1 as MNHNY and CDR2 as SVGAGI (reference sequence). The CDR3 DNA is TGTGCCAGCAGTGCCTGGACAGGGACTGAAGCTTTCTTT. Amino acid sequence: CASSAWTGTEAFF.

This rearrangement joins TRBV7-3 to TRBJ2-3; 12 positions agree with TRBD2. Germline V lookup: CDR1 SGHTA, CDR2 FQGTGA. J lost 0 bases, V lost 5 bases, and 3 bases had no gene match. The CDR3 totals 16 residues. The CDR3 region has the DNA TGTGCCAGCAGCACCCTAGCGGGGGGGAGCACAGATACGCAGTATTTT. Encoded protein: CASSTLAGGSTDTQYF.

Only one count was recorded for this clone. V gene TRBV27 combines with J gene TRBJ2-4, with D possibly matching TRBD1 (8 bases). The CDR3 has 15 amino acids. The germline V gene has CDR1 MNHEY and CDR2 SMNVEV (reference sequence). Trimming took off 2 bases at V and 9 bases at J, with 17 bases between the two ends. The CDR3 loop is CASSLASTGGGIQYF. In DNA, the CDR3 is TGTGCCAGCAGTTTAGCATCAACAGGGGGGGGCATTCAGTACTTC.